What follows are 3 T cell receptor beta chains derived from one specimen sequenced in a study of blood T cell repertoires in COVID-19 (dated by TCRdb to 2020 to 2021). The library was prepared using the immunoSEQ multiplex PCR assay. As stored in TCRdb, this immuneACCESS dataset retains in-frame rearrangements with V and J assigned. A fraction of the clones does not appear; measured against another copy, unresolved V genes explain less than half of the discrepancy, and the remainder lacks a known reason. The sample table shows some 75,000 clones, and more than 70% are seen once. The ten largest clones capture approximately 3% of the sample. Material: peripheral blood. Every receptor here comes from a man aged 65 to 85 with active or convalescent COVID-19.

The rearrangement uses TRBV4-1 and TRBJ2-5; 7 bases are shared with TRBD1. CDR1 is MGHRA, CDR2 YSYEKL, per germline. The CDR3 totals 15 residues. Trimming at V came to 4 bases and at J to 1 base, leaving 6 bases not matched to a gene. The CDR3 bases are TGCGCCAGCAGCCGTCTGACAGGGACCCAAGAGACCCAGTACTTC. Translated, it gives CASSRLTGTQETQYF.

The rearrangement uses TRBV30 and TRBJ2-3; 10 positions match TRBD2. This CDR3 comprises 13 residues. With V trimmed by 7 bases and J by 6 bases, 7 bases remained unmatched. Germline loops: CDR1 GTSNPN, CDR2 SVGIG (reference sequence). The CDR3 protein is CALQREGLDTQYF. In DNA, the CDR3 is TGTGCCTTACAGCGGGAGGGCCTGGATACGCAGTATTTT.

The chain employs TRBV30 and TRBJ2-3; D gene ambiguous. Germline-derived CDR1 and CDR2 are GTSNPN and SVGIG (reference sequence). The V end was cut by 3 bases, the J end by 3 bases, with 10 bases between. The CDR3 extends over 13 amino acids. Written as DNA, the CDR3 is TGTGCCTGGAGGGAAGCGCAAACAGATACGCAGTATTTT. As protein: CAWREAQTDTQYF.